Below are 21 T cell receptor beta chains sequenced from a single sample in a study of a mutant IDH1 vaccine in newly diagnosed glioma. No antigen has been identified for these receptors. TCRdb's table, derived via immunoSEQ multiplex PCR, lists solely in-frame clones and lacks some. This table has over 35,000 clones, approximately 90% appearing once. Regarding time point: week 5, during vaccination. Vaccinated patients received 300 ug of mutant IDH1 20-mer peptide per dose, with topical imiquimod. The source was PBMCs, collected from a glioma patient whose treatment included an IDH1 peptide vaccine. These receptors were obtained from a man over 45 with glioma.

The gene calls are TRBV19 and TRBJ1-1, with D unclear. The V end lost 3 bases, the J end lost 1 base, and 9 bases lay between the germline ends. The V gene's germline CDR1 is LNHDA and CDR2 SQIVND (reference sequence). The CDR3 is 14 amino acids. The CDR3 region is CASSINGPNTEAFF. CDR3 bases: TGTGCCAGTAGTATTAACGGGCCGAACACTGAAGCTTTCTTT.

This chain connects TRBV20-1 to TRBJ2-7; 8 nucleotides agree with TRBD1. The J segment lost 6 bases and the V segment lost 6 bases, leaving 4 bases of the junction unmatched. Germline V gene lookup returns CDR1 DFQATT and CDR2 SNEGSKA (reference sequence). This CDR3 is 11 amino acids long. CDR3 residues: CSASRGREQYF. In DNA, the CDR3 is TGCAGTGCCAGCAGGGGGCGCGAGCAGTACTTC.

The chain recombines TRBV6-1 with TRBJ1-3, with a weak D call TRBD1 (5 bases). Per the germline V gene, CDR1 is MNHNS and CDR2 is SASEGT. V was cut by 2 bases and J by 4 bases, with 9 bases left in between. The CDR3 covers 14 residues. DNA for the CDR3: TGTGCCAGCAGTGAAATGGCAGGGGGAAACACCATATATTTT. It is translated as CASSEMAGGNTIYF.

The chain has TRBV7-2 and TRBJ1-3; D call uncertain. This CDR3 contains 14 residues. Trimming stripped 5 bases from V and 2 bases from J, with 10 bases between. Germline CDR1 and CDR2: SGHTA and FQGNSA. CDR3 sequence reads: CASSVSGTGNTIYF. The CDR3, as DNA: TGTGCCAGCAGCGTCTCGGGGACTGGAAACACCATATATTTT.

This clone was counted a few times. The CDR3 DNA follows: TGCGCCAGCAGCCTGGCTACAAGCAACACTAACTATGGCTACACCTTC. It encodes CASSLATSNTNYGYTF. V and J are TRBV4-1 and TRBJ1-2; D gene uncertain. Per germline, CDR1 MGHRA and CDR2 YSYEKL. CDR3 length equals 16 residues. V lost 4 bases to trimming and J lost 0 bases, with 15 bases between them.

The chain combines TRBV19 with TRBJ2-4, with TRBD2 matching over 7 bases. This CDR3 comprises 14 residues. The V gene's germline CDR1 is LNHDA and CDR2 SQIVND (reference sequence). Trimming removed 8 bases from V and 10 bases from J; junction bases left unmatched: 14. CDR3 sequence reads: CASAQTSWGVIQYF. DNA of the CDR3: TGTGCCAGTGCCCAGACTAGCTGGGGGGTAATTCAGTACTTC.

This clone has a single count. This chain joins TRBV19 and TRBJ2-2; D unresolved. Germline V gene data show CDR1 as LNHDA and CDR2 as SQIVND (reference sequence). The CDR3 runs to 14 residues. The V end lost 1 base, the J end lost 6 bases, and 9 bases lay between the germline ends. The CDR3 sequence is CASSIGQASGELFF. In DNA form, the CDR3 reads TGTGCCAGTAGTATAGGGCAGGCTTCCGGGGAGCTGTTTTTT.

In DNA, the CDR3 is TGTGCCAGCAGCCGAACGCTGGGACAGGGCGGCAATGAGCAGTTCTTC. Its protein product is CASSRTLGQGGNEQFF. The chain joins TRBV7-9 to TRBJ2-1, with TRBD1 identical over 9 bases. This CDR3 has 16 amino acids. The V segment lost 5 bases and the J segment 6 bases; nucleotides outside the gene matches: 11. From germline, CDR1 is SEHNR and CDR2 FQNEAQ (reference sequence). The entire variable domain, with the rest obtained from reference TRBV7-9 and TRBJ2-1, is as follows: DTGVSQNPRHKITKRGQNVTFRCDPISEHNRLYWYRQTLGQGPEFLTYFQNEAQLEKSRLLSDRFSAERPKGSFSTLEIQRTEQGDSAMYLCASSRTLGQGGNEQFFGPGTRLTVL.

This clone has just one count. This chain joins TRBV4-2 and TRBJ2-7, with 8 bases matching TRBD2. The CDR3 spans 13 residues. With V trimmed by 4 bases and J by 5 bases, 4 bases remained unmatched. Germline V gene lookup returns CDR1 LGHNA and CDR2 YNFKEQ. In nucleotides, the CDR3 is TGTGCCAGCAGCCCCCGGACTAGCAACGAGCAGTACTTC. Its translation: CASSPRTSNEQYF.

This chain connects TRBV7-5 to TRBJ2-7; no check of the table's D call, TRBD1, against the DNA was made. TRBV7-5 is flagged as a pseudogene. The CDR3 covers 14 residues. The CDR3 reads CARRRQGTSYEQYF. In DNA form, the CDR3 reads TGTGCCAGAAGGCGTCAGGGAACCTCCTACGAGCAGTACTTC.

This clone came up a few times. The rearrangement links TRBV6-6 to TRBJ1-1, with no clear D. The germline CDR1 and CDR2 sequences are MNHNY and SVGAGI (reference sequence). V was shortened by 5 bases and J by 14 bases, with 15 bases between the two germline ends. The CDR3 extends over 11 amino acids. The CDR3: CASSGSQKCFF. CDR3 in DNA: TGTGCCAGCAGTGGTTCCCAGAAGTGCTTCTTT.

The rearrangement joins TRBV19 to TRBJ2-3; TRBD1 matches 8 bases. V lost 4 bases to trimming and J lost 3 bases; unmatched junction nucleotides: 6. The CDR3 runs 15 residues. Per germline, CDR1 LNHDA and CDR2 SQIVND (reference sequence). CDR3: CASSTGQGRTDTQYF. The DNA of the CDR3 is TGTGCCAGTAGTACAGGACAGGGAAGGACAGATACGCAGTATTTT.

The rearrangement uses TRBV5-4 and TRBJ1-6; TRBD1 agrees at 7 bases. With V trimmed by 0 bases and J by 7 bases, 1 base remained unmatched. Germline lookup yields CDR1 SGHNT and CDR2 YYREEE (reference sequence). This CDR3 is 14 amino acids long. In DNA, the CDR3 is TGTGCCAGCAGCTTGGGGGACAGCAATTCACCCCTCCACTTT. Its translation: CASSLGDSNSPLHF.

The J gene is TRBJ1-3, the V gene TRBV15, with D uncertain. Germline CDR1 is LNHNV and CDR2 is YYDKDF (reference sequence). V shed 0 bases and J shed 1 base, with 10 bases lying between them. CDR3 length: 16 residues. CDR3 nucleotides: TGTGCCACCAGCAGAGACCCCCCGGGGTCTGGAAACACCATATATTTT. It codes for CATSRDPPGSGNTIYF.

DNA for the CDR3: TGTGCCAGCAGCTTAGACGGAACTTCCAATAGAAACACCATATATTTT. Its translation is CASSLDGTSNRNTIYF. The chain recombines TRBV7-2 with TRBJ1-3; D is undetermined. This CDR3 comprises 16 residues. Germline V lookup: CDR1 SGHTA, CDR2 FQGNSA. Trimming took off 1 base at V and 5 bases at J, with 15 bases between the two ends. The full variable domain, completed using reference TRBV7-2 and TRBJ1-3, is GAGVSQSPSNKVTEKGKDVELRCDPISGHTALYWYRQSLGQGLEFLIYFQGNSAPDKSGLPSDRFSAERTGGSVSTLTIQRTQQEDSAVYLCASSLDGTSNRNTIYFGEGSWLTVV.

The chain joins TRBV5-5 to TRBJ1-1; possibly TRBD1 for D (6 bases). Trimming pared 0 bases from V and 2 bases from J, leaving 8 bases between. This CDR3 spans 14 amino acids. CDR1 is SGHKS, CDR2 YYEKEE, per germline (reference sequence). The DNA of the CDR3 is TGTGCCAGCAGCTTGGCGGGGGGCAACACTGAAGCTTTCTTT. Its translation is CASSLAGGNTEAFF.

This sequence joins TRBV19 and TRBJ1-1; TRBD1 agrees at 10 bases. This CDR3 has 16 amino acids. V was clipped by 4 bases and J by 1 base; unmatched bases: 6. Germline assignment: CDR1 LNHDA and CDR2 SQIVND (reference sequence). The CDR3, as DNA: TGTGCCAGTAGTAGACGACAGGGGGCCTCGAACACTGAAGCTTTCTTT. Amino acids: CASSRRQGASNTEAFF.

The chain couples TRBV6-5 to TRBJ2-7; D is possibly TRBD1 (7 bases). V was pared by 5 bases and J by 0 bases, with 14 bases between. The CDR3 extends over 15 amino acids. Looked up from germline, CDR1 is MNHEY and CDR2 is SVGAGI. The CDR3: CASSRGQGDSYEQYF. The CDR3, as DNA: TGTGCCAGCAGTCGGGGGCAGGGGGACTCCTACGAGCAGTACTTC.

The chain has TRBV29-1 and TRBJ1-2; D not certain. The CDR3 length is 14 residues. CDR1 and CDR2 (germline): SQVTM, ANQGSEA. V shed 4 bases and J shed 2 bases, with 14 bases lying between them. CDR3 bases: TGCAGCGTTGGGGGTATAGAGACCAACTATGGCTACACCTTC. Its protein product is CSVGGIETNYGYTF. Full variable domain (missing parts from reference TRBV29-1 and TRBJ1-2): SAVISQKPSRDICQRGTSLTIQCQVDSQVTMMFWYRQQPGQSLTLIATANQGSEATYESGFVIDKFPISRPNLTFSTLTVSNMSPEDSSIYLCSVGGIETNYGYTFGSGTRLTVV.

This sequence joins TRBV4-1 and TRBJ2-5; TRBD1 aligns across 9 bases. Losses at the gene ends were 7 bases for V and 5 bases for J; bases not matched to a gene: 8. This CDR3 contains 14 residues. Germline CDR1 reads MGHRA; CDR2 reads YSYEKL. The CDR3 reads CASKQTGGGETQYF. In DNA, the CDR3 is TGCGCCAGCAAACAGACAGGGGGAGGGGAGACCCAGTACTTC.

The gene calls are TRBV10-2 and TRBJ1-5; D is ambiguous. Germline V lookup: CDR1 WSHSY, CDR2 SAAADI. Trimming left V 7 bases short and J 3 bases short, with 10 bases between. The CDR3 is 13 amino acids. DNA for the CDR3: TGCGCCAGCACCGGAGAAATCAATCAGCCCCAGCATTTT. It specifies CASTGEINQPQHF.